Following are 8 T cell receptor beta chains from one sample sequenced in a study of human T cells and chemical hapten exposure. Time point denoted: patch test 2, 6 weeks after DPC sensitization. Treatment indicated: therapeutic diphenylcyclopropenone sensitization with weekly scalp DPC. TCRdb itself ran the RACE reads through MiXCR, one entry per CDR3 protein. The sample lists 80,000 to 100,000 distinct CDR3 sequences; roughly a tenth were seen once. Sequenced material: whole blood, taken in connection with sensitization to the hapten diphenylcyclopropenone (DPC). The source is a woman in her 50s with alopecia areata. Some clones in this sample may be carry-over from other donors' samples.

Many counts were recorded for this clonotype. CDR3 in DNA: TGTGCCAGCAGCTTTGGCGGGAACTCCTACAATGAGCAGTTCTTC. Protein product: CASSFGGNSYNEQFF. V usage is TRBV7-9 and J usage is TRBJ2-1, with D possibly being TRBD2 (6 bases). From germline, CDR1 is SEHNR and CDR2 FQNEAQ (reference sequence). Trimming cost V 3 bases and J 0 bases, with 9 bases left between them. The CDR3 is 15 amino acids.

This clonotype has at least ten counts. The V gene is TRBV29-1, the J gene TRBJ1-2; tentative D call: TRBD1 (5 bases). This CDR3 region has 11 residues. Germline V gene data show CDR1 as SQVTM and CDR2 as ANQGSEA. The V and J ends lost 4 bases and 8 bases respectively, with 11 bases between them. CDR3 DNA: TGCAGCGTTGTCCGCCAGGGAGGCTACACCTTC. It encodes CSVVRQGGYTF.

This clonotype was picked up many times. The rearrangement links TRBV7-9 to TRBJ1-5; D possibly corresponds to TRBD1 (6 bases). Germline CDR1 is SEHNR and CDR2 is FQNEAQ (reference sequence). V gave up 5 bases and J gave up 5 bases, with 10 bases separating them. This CDR3 is 13 amino acids long. CDR3 sequence: CASSANRDQPQHF. CDR3 bases: TGTGCCAGCAGCGCTAACAGGGATCAGCCCCAGCATTTT.

The rearrangement links TRBV7-9 to TRBJ2-5, with D unresolved. Germline-derived CDR1 and CDR2 are SEHNR and FQNEAQ (reference sequence). The CDR3 spans 17 residues. Trimming shortened V by 1 base and J by 1 base, and 16 bases separated the two germline ends. CDR3 region: CASSLGNGASGQETQYF. CDR3 nucleotide sequence: TGTGCCAGCAGCTTAGGAAACGGAGCTAGTGGCCAAGAGACCCAGTACTTC.

This clonotype was seen a handful of times. The rearrangement links TRBV29-1 to TRBJ2-1; D possibly corresponds to TRBD1 (5 bases). Trimming removed 5 bases at V and 2 bases at J, with 25 bases between. Germline CDR1 and CDR2: SQVTM and ANQGSEA. There are 18 residues in the CDR3. CDR3 sequence: CSVSGRVDSLPPYNEQFF. CDR3 coding DNA: TGCAGCGTTTCGGGCAGGGTCGATTCCCTTCCCCCCTACAATGAGCAGTTCTTC.

About this clonotype itself: This clone may be a read error of a much larger clone one base away. The J gene is TRBJ1-4, the V gene TRBV18; maybe TRBD1 (5 bases). CDR3 length equals 15 residues. CDR1 is KGHSH and CDR2 is LQKENI in the germline V gene. The CDR3 is CANSSVGTLNEKLFF. The CDR3, as DNA: TGTGCCAACTCATCAGTCGGGACGCTTAATGAAAAACTGTTTTTT.

Ten or more counts support this clonotype. The rearrangement uses TRBV20-1 and TRBJ2-7; D is unresolved. The CDR3 loop spans 13 amino acids. Trimming left V 6 bases short and J 2 bases short, with 14 bases between. The germline gives CDR1 DFQATT, CDR2 SNEGSKA (reference sequence). This CDR3 reads CSAPLGSPYEQYF. The CDR3, as DNA: TGCAGTGCCCCCCTGGGCAGTCCCTACGAGCAGTACTTC.

This clonotype was recorded at least ten times. The rearrangement uses TRBV28 and TRBJ2-7, with 7 bases that match TRBD1. V was pared by 8 bases and J by 1 base, with 8 bases of the junction left unmatched. The CDR3 loop spans 14 amino acids. The germline V gene encodes CDR1 MDHEN and CDR2 SYDVKM. The DNA of the CDR3 is TGTGCCAGCCGAACCGGGACAGCTTCCTACGAGCAGTACTTC. It translates to CASRTGTASYEQYF.